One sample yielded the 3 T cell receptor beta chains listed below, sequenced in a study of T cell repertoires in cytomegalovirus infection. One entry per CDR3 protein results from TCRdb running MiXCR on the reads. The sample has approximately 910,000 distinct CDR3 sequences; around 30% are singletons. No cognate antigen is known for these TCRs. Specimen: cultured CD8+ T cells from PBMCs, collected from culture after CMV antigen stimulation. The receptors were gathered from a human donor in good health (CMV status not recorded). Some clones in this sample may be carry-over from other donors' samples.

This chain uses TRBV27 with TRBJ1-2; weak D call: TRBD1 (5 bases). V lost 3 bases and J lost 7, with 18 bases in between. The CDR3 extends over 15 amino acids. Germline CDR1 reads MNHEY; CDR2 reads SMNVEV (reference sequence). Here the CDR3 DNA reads TGTGCCAGCAGTTTCACCCTCCAGGGAACCGGTGGCTACACCTTC. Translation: CASSFTLQGTGGYTF.

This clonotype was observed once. DNA of the CDR3: TGTGCCAGCAGCCCCAGCTCTGACTATGGCTACACCTTC. As protein: CASSPSSDYGYTF. V is TRBV12-3 or TRBV12-4 and J is TRBJ1-2; the D is unclear. This CDR3 contains 13 residues. V gave up 6 bases and J gave up 3 bases, with 11 bases separating them.

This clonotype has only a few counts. The CDR3 nucleotides read TGTGCCAGCAGCGCCCCGGGACAGCAAGTTTACAATGAGCAGTTCTTC. Protein: CASSAPGQQVYNEQFF. The chain has TRBV7-6 and TRBJ2-1, with 7 bases that match TRBD1. The germline V gene encodes CDR1 SGHVS and CDR2 FNYEAQ. J lost 4 bases, V lost 5 bases, and 11 bases had no gene match. The CDR3 length is 16 residues.